This T cell receptor (beta chain) was captured in a study of blood T cell repertoires in COVID-19. Study details: Samples came from the United States, Italy and Spain, spanning acute and convalescent COVID-19. In each case, the material was cDNA or gDNA derived from T cells, B-cell-depleted T cells, or PBMCs.

The V gene's germline CDR1 is GTSNPN and CDR2 SVGIG (reference sequence). V lost 0 bases to trimming and J lost 0 bases; unmatched junction nucleotides: 16. This CDR3 contains 20 residues. Seattle patients were enrolled during active infection and followed longitudinally. Methods used by the authors: Reference gene primer amplification in the assay estimated nucleated cell counts. Using immunoSEQ multiplex PCR, the repertoire was profiled, and TCRdb retains in-frame clones only, with some absent. V and J calls and clone size are given by that table; D and trimming were obtained from the DNA. The repertoire holds about 92,000 clones, with around 88% as singletons.

Sequenced sample: peripheral blood. The chain combines TRBV30 with TRBJ2-2, with TRBD1 matching 7 bases. The sequence came from a woman aged 60-75 years with COVID-19, enrolled during active disease. The CDR3 region is CAWSVTGTDVFLANTGELFF. CDR3 coding DNA: TGTGCCTGGAGTGTGACCGGGACAGATGTTTTCTTGGCGAACACCGGGGAGCTGTTTTTT.